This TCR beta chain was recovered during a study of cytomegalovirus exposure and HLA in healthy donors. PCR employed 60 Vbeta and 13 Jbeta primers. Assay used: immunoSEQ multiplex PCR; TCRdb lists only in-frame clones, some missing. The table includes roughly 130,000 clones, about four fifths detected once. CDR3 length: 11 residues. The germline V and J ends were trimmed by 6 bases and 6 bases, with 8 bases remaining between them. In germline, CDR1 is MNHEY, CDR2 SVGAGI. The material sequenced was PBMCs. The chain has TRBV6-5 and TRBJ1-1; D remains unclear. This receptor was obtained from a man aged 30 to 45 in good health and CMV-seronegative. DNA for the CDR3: TGTGCCAGCAGACGGGAGGCTGAAGCTTTCTTT. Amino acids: CASRREAEAFF.